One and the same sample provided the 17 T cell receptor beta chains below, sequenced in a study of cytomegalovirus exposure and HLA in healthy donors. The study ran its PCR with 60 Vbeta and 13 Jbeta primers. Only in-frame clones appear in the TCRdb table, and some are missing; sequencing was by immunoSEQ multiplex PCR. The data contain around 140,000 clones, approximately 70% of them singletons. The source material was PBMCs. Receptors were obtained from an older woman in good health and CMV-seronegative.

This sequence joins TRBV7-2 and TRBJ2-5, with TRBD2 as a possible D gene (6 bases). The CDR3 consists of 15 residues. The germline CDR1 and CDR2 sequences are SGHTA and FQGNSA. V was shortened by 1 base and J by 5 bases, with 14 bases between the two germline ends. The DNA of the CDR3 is TGTGCCAGCAGCTTAGACGGGAGTAATATGGAGACCCAGTACTTC. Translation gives CASSLDGSNMETQYF.

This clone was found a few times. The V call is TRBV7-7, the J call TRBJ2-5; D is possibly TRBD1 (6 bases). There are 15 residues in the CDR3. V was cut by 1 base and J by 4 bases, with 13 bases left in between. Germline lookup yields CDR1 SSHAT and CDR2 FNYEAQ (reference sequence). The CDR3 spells CASSLGAGVRETQYF. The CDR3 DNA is TGTGCCAGCAGCTTAGGGGCAGGGGTTAGAGAGACCCAGTACTTC. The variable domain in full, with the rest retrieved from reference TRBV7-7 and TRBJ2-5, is GAGVSQSPRYKVTKRGQDVTLRCDPISSHATLYWYQQALGQGPEFLTYFNYEAQPDKSGLPSDRFSAERPEGSISTLTIQRTEQRDSAMYRCASSLGAGVRETQYFGPGTRLLVL.

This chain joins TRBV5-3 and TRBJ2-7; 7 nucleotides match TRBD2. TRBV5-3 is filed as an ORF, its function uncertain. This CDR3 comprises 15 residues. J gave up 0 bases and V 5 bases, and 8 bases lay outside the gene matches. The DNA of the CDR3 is TGTGCCAGAAGGGGGGGGACGGTGAGCTCCTACGAGCAGTACTTC. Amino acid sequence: CARRGGTVSSYEQYF.

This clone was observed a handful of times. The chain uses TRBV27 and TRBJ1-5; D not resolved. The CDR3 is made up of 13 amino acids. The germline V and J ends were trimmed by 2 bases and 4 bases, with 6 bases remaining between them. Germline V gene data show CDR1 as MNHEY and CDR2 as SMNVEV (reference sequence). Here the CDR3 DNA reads TGTGCCAGCAGTTTAATCCCGAATCAGCCCCAGCATTTT. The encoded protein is CASSLIPNQPQHF.

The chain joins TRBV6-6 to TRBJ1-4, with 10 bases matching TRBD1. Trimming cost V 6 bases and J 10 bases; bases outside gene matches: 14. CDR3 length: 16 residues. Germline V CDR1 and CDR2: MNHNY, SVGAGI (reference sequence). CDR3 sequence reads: CASSQGAGQGSGKLFF. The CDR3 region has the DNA TGTGCCAGCAGCCAGGGCGCGGGACAGGGGTCAGGAAAACTGTTTTTT.

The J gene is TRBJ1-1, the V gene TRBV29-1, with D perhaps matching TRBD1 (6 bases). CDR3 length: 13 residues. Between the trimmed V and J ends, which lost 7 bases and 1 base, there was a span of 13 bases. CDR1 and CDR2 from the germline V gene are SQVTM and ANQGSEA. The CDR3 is CSGRRGANTEAFF. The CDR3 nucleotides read TGCAGCGGCCGTCGGGGGGCGAACACTGAAGCTTTCTTT.

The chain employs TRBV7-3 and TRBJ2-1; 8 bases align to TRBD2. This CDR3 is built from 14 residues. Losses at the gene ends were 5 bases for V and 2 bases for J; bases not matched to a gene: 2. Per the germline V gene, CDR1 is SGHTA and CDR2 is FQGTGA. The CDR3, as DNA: TGTGCCAGCAGCCGAGCGGGAGCCTACAATGAGCAGTTCTTC. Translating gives CASSRAGAYNEQFF.

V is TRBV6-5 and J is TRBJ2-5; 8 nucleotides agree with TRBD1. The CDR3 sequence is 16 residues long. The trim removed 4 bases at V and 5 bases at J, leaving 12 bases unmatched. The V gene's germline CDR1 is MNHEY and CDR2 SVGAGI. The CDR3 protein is CASSFQRQGRRETQYF. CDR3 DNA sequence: TGTGCCAGCAGTTTCCAGAGACAGGGGAGGAGGGAGACCCAGTACTTC.

CDR3: CASARDSPLHF. The CDR3 DNA sequence: TGTGCCAGCGCTCGGGATTCACCCCTCCACTTT. V usage is TRBV6-5 and J usage is TRBJ1-6; D call uncertain. Germline lookup yields CDR1 MNHEY and CDR2 SVGAGI. The CDR3 covers 11 residues. Trimming removed 8 bases at V and 8 bases at J, with 7 bases between.

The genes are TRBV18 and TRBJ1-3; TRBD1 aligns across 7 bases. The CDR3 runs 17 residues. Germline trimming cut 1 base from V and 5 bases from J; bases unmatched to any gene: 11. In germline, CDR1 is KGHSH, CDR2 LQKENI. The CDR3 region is CASSPLPTGVARNTIYF. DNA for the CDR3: TGTGCCAGCTCACCACTACCCACAGGGGTTGCCAGAAACACCATATATTTT.

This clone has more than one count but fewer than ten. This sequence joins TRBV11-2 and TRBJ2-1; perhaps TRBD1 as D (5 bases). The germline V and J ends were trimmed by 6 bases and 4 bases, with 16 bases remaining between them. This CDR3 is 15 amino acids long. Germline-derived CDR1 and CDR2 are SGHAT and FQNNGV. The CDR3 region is CASRSLAGIYNEQFF. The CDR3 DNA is TGTGCCAGCAGGTCATTGGCAGGGATTTACAATGAGCAGTTCTTC. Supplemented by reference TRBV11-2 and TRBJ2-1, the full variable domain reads EAGVAQSPRYKIIEKRQSVAFWCNPISGHATLYWYQQILGQGPKLLIQFQNNGVVDDSQLPKDRFSAERLKGVDSTLKIQPAKLEDSAVYLCASRSLAGIYNEQFFGPGTRLTVL.

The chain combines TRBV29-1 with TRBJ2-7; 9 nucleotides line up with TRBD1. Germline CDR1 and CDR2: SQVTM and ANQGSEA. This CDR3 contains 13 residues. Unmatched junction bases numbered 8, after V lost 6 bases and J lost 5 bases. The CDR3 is CSVEKTGGHEQYF. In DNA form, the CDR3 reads TGCAGCGTGGAAAAAACAGGGGGCCACGAGCAGTACTTC.

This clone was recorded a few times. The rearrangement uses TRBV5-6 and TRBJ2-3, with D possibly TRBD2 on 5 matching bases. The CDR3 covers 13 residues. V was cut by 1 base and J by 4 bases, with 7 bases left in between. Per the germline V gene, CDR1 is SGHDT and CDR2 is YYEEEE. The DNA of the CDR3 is TGTGCCAGCAGCTTGCGGGGTTCAGATACGCAGTATTTT. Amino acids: CASSLRGSDTQYF.

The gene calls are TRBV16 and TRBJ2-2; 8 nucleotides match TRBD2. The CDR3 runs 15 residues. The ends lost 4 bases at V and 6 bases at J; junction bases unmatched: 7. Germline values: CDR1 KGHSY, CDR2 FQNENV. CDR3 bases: TGTGCCAGCAGCCTGACAGGAGCGGGGGCCGGGGAGCTGTTTTTT. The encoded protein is CASSLTGAGAGELFF.

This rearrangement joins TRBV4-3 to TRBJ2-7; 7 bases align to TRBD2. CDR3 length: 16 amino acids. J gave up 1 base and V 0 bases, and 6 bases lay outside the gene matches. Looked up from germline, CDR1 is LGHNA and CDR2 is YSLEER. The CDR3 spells CASSQDALAASYEQYF. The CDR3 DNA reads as TGCGCCAGCAGCCAAGATGCGCTAGCGGCATCCTACGAGCAGTACTTC.

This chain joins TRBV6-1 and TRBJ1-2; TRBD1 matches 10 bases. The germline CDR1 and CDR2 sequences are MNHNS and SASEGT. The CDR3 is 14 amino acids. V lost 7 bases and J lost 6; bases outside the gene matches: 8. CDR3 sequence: CASIPGDRGHGYTF. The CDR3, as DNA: TGTGCCAGCATCCCCGGGGACAGGGGCCATGGCTACACCTTC.

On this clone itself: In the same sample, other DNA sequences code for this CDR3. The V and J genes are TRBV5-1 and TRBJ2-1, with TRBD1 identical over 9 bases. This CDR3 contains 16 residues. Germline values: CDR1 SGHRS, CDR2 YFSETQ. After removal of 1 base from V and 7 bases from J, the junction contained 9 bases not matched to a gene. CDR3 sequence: CASSLLPQGANNEQFF. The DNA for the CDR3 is TGCGCCAGCAGCTTGTTGCCACAGGGGGCTAATAATGAGCAGTTCTTC.